Below are 7 T cell receptor beta chains sequenced from a single sample in a study of T cells after yellow fever vaccination. Using its own MiXCR run on the 5' RACE reads, TCRdb lists one record per CDR3 protein. The table lists some 500,000 distinct CDR3 sequences, roughly 14% of them singletons. Sequencing was performed on PBMCs, taken on the day of the yellow fever booster vaccination. The receptors originated from a young man who received the YFV17D yellow fever vaccine.

The chain employs TRBV6-4 and TRBJ1-2; D call uncertain. Trimming pared 6 bases from V and 6 bases from J, leaving 14 bases between. Germline lookup yields CDR1 MRHNA and CDR2 SNTAGT. CDR3 size: 13 residues. The CDR3 reads CASSPGQADGYTF. The CDR3, as DNA: TGTGCCAGCAGCCCTGGGCAGGCGGATGGCTACACCTTC.

The sample holds a few counts of this clonotype. The chain employs TRBV6-1 and TRBJ2-4; D not certain. The germline V and J ends were trimmed by 6 bases and 0 bases, with 9 bases remaining between them. This CDR3 has 14 residues. Per germline, CDR1 MNHNS and CDR2 SASEGT. The CDR3 here is CASSDDLAKNIQYF. The CDR3, as DNA: TGTGCCAGCAGCGACGATTTAGCCAAAAACATTCAGTACTTC.

The rearrangement joins TRBV5-5 to TRBJ2-7; D is perhaps TRBD1 or TRBD2 (6 bases each). The V and J ends lost 5 bases and 2 bases respectively, with 20 bases between them. Germline values: CDR1 SGHKS, CDR2 YYEKEE (reference sequence). The CDR3 has 16 amino acids. The CDR3 nucleotides are TGTGCCAGCAGTTTCACCCTATTCGGGGGCCCCTACGAGCAGTACTTC. Translating it yields CASSFTLFGGPYEQYF.

This clonotype was counted a few times. This sequence joins TRBV6-5 and TRBJ1-2, with D unresolved. The CDR3 loop spans 14 amino acids. CDR1 is MNHEY, CDR2 SVGAGI, per germline. The germline V and J ends were trimmed by 0 bases and 8 bases, with 13 bases remaining between them. The CDR3 DNA reads as TGTGCCAGCAGTTACTCTCTGCAGACTAGGGGCTACACCTTC. It specifies CASSYSLQTRGYTF.

In its sample, this clonotype was seen a few times. The genes are TRBV5-1 and TRBJ2-7, with 10 bases fitting TRBD1. This CDR3 region has 15 residues. V shed 4 bases, J shed 3 bases, and the junction held 7 bases outside the gene matches. Per the germline V gene, CDR1 is SGHRS and CDR2 is YFSETQ. The CDR3, as DNA: TGCGCCAGCAGCACTTGGACAGGGGGGAACTACGAGCAGTACTTC. Translating gives CASSTWTGGNYEQYF.

This chain joins TRBV29-1 and TRBJ2-7; perhaps TRBD2 as D (7 bases). V lost 7 bases to trimming and J lost 5 bases, with 21 bases between them. Germline CDR1 and CDR2: SQVTM and ANQGSEA. The CDR3 length is 14 residues. The CDR3 coding sequence is TGCAGCGCCCGCCCCGGGGGGCGGCCAAACGAGCAGTACTTC. Amino acid sequence: CSARPGGRPNEQYF.

The sample holds a few counts of this clonotype. V usage is TRBV30 and J usage is TRBJ2-7; the D is unclear. This CDR3 spans 12 amino acids. The germline V gene has CDR1 GTSNPN and CDR2 SVGIG (reference sequence). V was trimmed by 5 bases and J by 3 bases, leaving 11 bases between them. The DNA for the CDR3 is TGTGCCTGGGGGGTGACACACTACGAGCAGTACTTC. Translating it yields CAWGVTHYEQYF.